Listed here is a single T cell receptor (beta chain). What it binds is not known. This record comes from a study of OX40 agonist ivuxolimab in advanced cancers. Overall study findings and caveats: Doses of 0.1 to 3.0 mg/kg were accompanied by clonal expansion of CD4+ and CD8+ blood T cells by week 6.

The V gene end was trimmed by 0 bases and the J gene end by 14 bases; junction bases not matched to a gene: 3. Germline V gene data show CDR1 as SGHNT and CDR2 as YYREEE (reference sequence). CDR3 length: 11 residues. Here immunoSEQ multiplex PCR was the method, and the copy in TCRdb shows in-frame clones only, minus some. The data hold around 25,000 clones, with approximately 83% observed a single time. The rearrangement uses TRBV5-4 and TRBJ1-2, with 8 bases that match TRBD1. The sequenced sample was CD4+ or CD8+ T cells sorted from blood, obtained in a trial of the OX40 agonist ivuxolimab. This clonotype originated in an adult with an advanced solid tumor such as melanoma, head and neck, liver or kidney cancer. CDR3 DNA sequence: TGTGCCAGCAGCTTGGGACAGGGGAATACCTTC. It encodes CASSLGQGNTF.